The 21 T cell receptor beta chains presented below share a single source sample, sequenced in a study of technical replicates of blood from a few donors. The assay was immunoSEQ multiplex PCR, and TCRdb's table has in-frame clones only and misses some. The sample shows about 75,000 clones, roughly nine tenths of them seen only once. Material for sequencing was PBMCs. The receptors were sampled from a human donor in good health. Some clones in this sample may be carry-over from other donors' samples.

This sequence joins TRBV7-2 and TRBJ1-2; 7 bases line up with TRBD1. V shed 2 bases, J shed 3 bases, and the junction held 0 bases outside the gene matches. CDR3 size: 13 residues. Germline V CDR1 and CDR2: SGHTA, FQGNSA. Here the CDR3 DNA reads TGTGCCAGCAGCTTAACAGGGGACTATGGCTACACCTTC. Protein product: CASSLTGDYGYTF.

The rearrangement links TRBV7-2 to TRBJ1-1; 9 bases line up with TRBD1. The CDR3 is 18 residues long. The junction had 11 bases not matched to a gene; V was cut back by 0 bases and J by 3 bases. Germline V gene lookup returns CDR1 SGHTA and CDR2 FQGNSA. CDR3 protein: CASSLAWTGAGKYTEAFF. Written as DNA, the CDR3 is TGTGCCAGCAGCTTAGCTTGGACAGGGGCAGGGAAATACACTGAAGCTTTCTTT.

The chain combines TRBV4-3 with TRBJ2-2, with 11 nucleotides matching TRBD2. The CDR3 loop spans 16 amino acids. Germline-derived CDR1 and CDR2 are LGHNA and YSLEER. J lost 3 bases, V lost 1 base, and 1 base had no gene match. CDR3 sequence: CASSQVAGGHTGELFF. For the CDR3, the DNA is TGCGCCAGCAGCCAAGTAGCGGGGGGGCACACCGGGGAGCTGTTTTTT.

The gene calls are TRBV29-1 and TRBJ2-5, with 11 positions matching TRBD2. The ends lost 6 bases at V and 4 bases at J; junction bases unmatched: 7. CDR1 SQVTM and CDR2 ANQGSEA come from the germline V gene. The CDR3 has 14 residues. The CDR3 nucleotides are TGCAGCGTCCCACTAGCGGGAGTTAGAGAGACCCAGTACTTC. It translates to CSVPLAGVRETQYF.

This chain joins TRBV2 and TRBJ1-1, with TRBD1 matching 10 bases. The CDR3 has 16 residues. V lost 2 bases, J lost 11 bases, and 14 bases stayed unmatched. Germline V lookup: CDR1 SNHLY, CDR2 FYNNEI. The DNA of the CDR3 is TGTGCCAGCAGTGAATGGGTTGGGGTGGGACAGGGGAGGGCTTTCTTT. Residues: CASSEWVGVGQGRAFF.

The V and J genes are TRBV5-1 and TRBJ2-1; perhaps TRBD2 as D (5 bases). Germline V gene lookup returns CDR1 SGHRS and CDR2 YFSETQ. Trimming removed 5 bases from V and 4 bases from J, with 16 bases in between. CDR3 length equals 15 residues. The DNA for the CDR3 is TGCGCCAGCAGTCTACTAGTCTTCTCGTACAATGAGCAGTTCTTC. Translating gives CASSLLVFSYNEQFF.

The chain uses TRBV11-3 and TRBJ2-1, with 10 nucleotides matching TRBD1. This CDR3 contains 19 residues. CDR1 and CDR2 (germline): SGHNT, YENEEA. Losses at the gene ends were 7 bases for V and 6 bases for J; bases not matched to a gene: 21. The CDR3 loop reads CASTTRDRGFGGCRNEQFF. CDR3 nucleotide sequence: TGTGCCAGCACTACCCGGGACAGGGGATTTGGGGGCTGTCGCAATGAGCAGTTCTTC.

The chain couples TRBV5-8 to TRBJ1-5; the match to TRBD1 covers 7 bases. V lost 7 bases and J lost 2; bases outside the gene matches: 3. This CDR3 is built from 13 residues. CDR1 and CDR2 (germline): SGHTS, YDEGEE. This CDR3 is CASGGQGNQPQHF. The DNA of the CDR3 is TGTGCCAGCGGAGGACAGGGCAATCAGCCCCAGCATTTT.

The rearrangement uses TRBV5-1 and TRBJ1-1; D gene uncertain. V shed 5 bases and J shed 4 bases, with 18 bases lying between them. The CDR3 is made up of 15 amino acids. Germline CDR1 is SGHRS and CDR2 is YFSETQ. CDR3 sequence reads: CASRPATEISTEAFF. DNA for the CDR3: TGCGCCAGCAGACCGGCGACTGAAATCAGCACTGAAGCTTTCTTT.

This chain links TRBV5-5 with TRBJ1-1; no definite D call. V was clipped by 4 bases and J by 1 base, with 14 bases between them. Germline-derived CDR1 and CDR2 are SGHKS and YYEKEE (reference sequence). The CDR3 sequence is 15 residues long. The CDR3 sequence is CASSPRLLQNTEAFF. Written as DNA, the CDR3 is TGTGCCAGCAGCCCCAGGCTCCTTCAGAACACTGAAGCTTTCTTT.

The chain employs TRBV6-5 and TRBJ2-3; tentative D call: TRBD2 (6 bases). V lost 0 bases and J 3 bases, leaving 10 bases between the germline ends. The CDR3 consists of 15 residues. CDR1 and CDR2 from the germline V gene are MNHEY and SVGAGI. The CDR3 sequence: CASSYSLAQTDTQYF. CDR3 nucleotide sequence: TGTGCCAGCAGTTACTCACTAGCCCAAACAGATACGCAGTATTTT.

The V call is TRBV19, the J call TRBJ1-1; the D gene is possibly TRBD1 (6 bases). CDR3 length: 14 residues. Germline assignment: CDR1 LNHDA and CDR2 SQIVND (reference sequence). The V gene lost 6 bases and the J gene lost 0 bases, with 11 bases spanning the gap. The CDR3 loop is CASRNRDMNTEAFF. Here the CDR3 DNA reads TGTGCCAGTAGGAACCGGGACATGAACACTGAAGCTTTCTTT. The full variable domain, with the rest looked up from reference TRBV19 and TRBJ1-1, is DGGITQSPKYLFRKEGQNVTLSCEQNLNHDAMYWYRQDPGQGLRLIYYSQIVNDFQKGDIAEGYSVSREKKESFPLTVTSAQKNPTAFYLCASRNRDMNTEAFFGQGTRLTVV.

The rearrangement links TRBV11-2 to TRBJ2-7, with D maybe TRBD1 (5 bases). This CDR3 has 16 amino acids. Trimming pared 1 base from V and 0 bases from J, leaving 13 bases between. Germline loops: CDR1 SGHAT, CDR2 FQNNGV. The CDR3 here is CASSLVFGQGSYEQYF. Written as DNA, the CDR3 is TGTGCCAGCAGCTTAGTCTTCGGGCAGGGCTCCTACGAGCAGTACTTC. The full variable domain, rest sourced from reference TRBV11-2 and TRBJ2-7, is EAGVAQSPRYKIIEKRQSVAFWCNPISGHATLYWYQQILGQGPKLLIQFQNNGVVDDSQLPKDRFSAERLKGVDSTLKIQPAKLEDSAVYLCASSLVFGQGSYEQYFGPGTRLTVT.

The chain carries TRBV7-2 and TRBJ2-5; tentative D call: TRBD2 (6 bases). The germline V and J ends were trimmed by 1 base and 2 bases, with 11 bases remaining between them. CDR3 length equals 15 residues. Germline assignment: CDR1 SGHTA and CDR2 FQGNSA. The CDR3 DNA reads as TGTGCCAGCAGCTTAGAGTTTGCGGGACAAGAGACCCAGTACTTC. It codes for CASSLEFAGQETQYF.

The chain combines TRBV19 with TRBJ2-6, with 12 bases matching TRBD1. CDR3 length: 15 residues. The V segment lost 9 bases and the J segment 4 bases; nucleotides outside the gene matches: 4. The germline V gene encodes CDR1 LNHDA and CDR2 SQIVND (reference sequence). CDR3 protein: CASRDRGPGANVLTF. CDR3 in DNA: TGTGCCAGCCGGGACAGGGGGCCCGGGGCCAACGTCCTGACTTTC.

The sample holds one count of this clone. The chain carries TRBV6-6 and TRBJ1-2, with 7 bases fitting TRBD1. J gave up 7 bases and V 5 bases, and 4 bases lay outside the gene matches. Germline CDR1 reads MNHNY; CDR2 reads SVGAGI (reference sequence). This CDR3 has 12 residues. CDR3 in DNA: TGTGCCAGCAGTGACCGACAGGGTGGCTACACCTTC. As protein: CASSDRQGGYTF.

This CDR3 is CASSWGVETPLHF. CDR3 bases: TGTGCCAGCAGCTGGGGGGTGGAGACACCCCTCCACTTT. This chain connects TRBV5-4 to TRBJ1-6; a possible D gene is TRBD1 (5 bases). V was clipped by 3 bases and J by 11 bases, with 12 bases between them. Germline loops: CDR1 SGHNT, CDR2 YYREEE (reference sequence). CDR3 length equals 13 residues.

This chain joins TRBV4-1 and TRBJ2-3; 8 positions agree with TRBD2. V dropped 4 bases and J dropped 2; count of bases not matched to a gene: 5. Germline values: CDR1 MGHRA, CDR2 YSYEKL. This CDR3 is 15 amino acids long. The CDR3 spells CASSLLAGTTDTQYF. CDR3 sequence (DNA): TGCGCCAGCAGCCTCTTAGCGGGGACCACAGATACGCAGTATTTT.

The genes are TRBV10-3 and TRBJ1-2; D might be TRBD1 (6 bases). From germline, CDR1 is ENHRY and CDR2 SYGVKD. The V end was cut by 6 bases, the J end by 3 bases, with 20 bases between. This CDR3 spans 16 amino acids. The DNA of the CDR3 is TGTGCCATCAGCGACAGCATACAGGGCTCCTACTATGGCTACACCTTC. Translating gives CAISDSIQGSYYGYTF.

This clone is medium-sized (0.01 to 0.1%) in the sample. The rearrangement links TRBV10-3 to TRBJ2-7; 8 nucleotides line up with TRBD1. V was pared by 2 bases and J by 3 bases, with 12 bases of the junction left unmatched. The CDR3 runs 17 residues. The germline gives CDR1 ENHRY, CDR2 SYGVKD. The CDR3 sequence: CAISELRDRRKGYEQYF. CDR3 coding DNA: TGTGCCATCAGTGAGCTCCGGGACAGGAGAAAGGGCTACGAGCAGTACTTC.

The chain has TRBV27 and TRBJ2-2; 11 nucleotides agree with TRBD2. Germline values: CDR1 MNHEY, CDR2 SMNVEV (reference sequence). The CDR3 loop spans 15 amino acids. V lost 6 bases, J lost 4 bases, and 4 bases stayed unmatched. This CDR3 is CASRLAGGSTGELFF. CDR3 nucleotide sequence: TGTGCCAGCAGGCTAGCGGGGGGATCCACCGGGGAGCTGTTTTTT.